This T cell receptor (beta chain) was profiled in a study of blood T cell repertoires in COVID-19. On the study more broadly: PBMCs, B-cell-depleted T cells, or T cells were the source of the cDNA or gDNA that made up the material.

Assay: immunoSEQ multiplex PCR; the TCRdb copy retains only in-frame clones and omits some. The repertoire includes approximately 230,000 clones, 70% to 85% of them detected once, and approximately 16% sits in the top ten. The CDR3 sequence is 16 residues long. Trimming removed 1 base at V and 0 bases at J, with 10 bases between. CDR1 and CDR2 from the germline V gene are WSHSY and SAAADI. The receptor was derived from a man aged 35 to 55 who had recovered from COVID-19. The sample was PBMCs or T cells enriched from blood (not recorded which). The chain joins TRBV10-2 to TRBJ2-4; weak D call: TRBD2 (6 bases). In DNA, the CDR3 is TGCGCCAGCAGTGAGTTTGGGGGACTAGCCAAAAACATTCAGTACTTC. It yields the protein CASSEFGGLAKNIQYF.